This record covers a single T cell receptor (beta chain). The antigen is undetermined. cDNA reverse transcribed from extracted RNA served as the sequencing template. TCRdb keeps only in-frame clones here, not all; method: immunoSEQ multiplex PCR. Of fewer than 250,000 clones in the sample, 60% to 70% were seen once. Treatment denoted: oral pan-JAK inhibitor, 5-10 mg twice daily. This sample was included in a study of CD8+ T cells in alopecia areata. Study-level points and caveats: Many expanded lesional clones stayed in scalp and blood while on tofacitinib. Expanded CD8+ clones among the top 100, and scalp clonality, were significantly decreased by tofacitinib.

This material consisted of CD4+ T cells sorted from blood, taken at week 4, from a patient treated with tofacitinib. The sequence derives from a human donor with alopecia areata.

CDR3 in amino acids: CAWSFRTSGSRETQYF. The CDR3 DNA reads TGTGCCTGGAGCTTCAGGACTAGCGGGAGTCGGGAGACCCAGTACTTC. The rearrangement joins TRBV30 to TRBJ2-5; 13 nucleotides agree with TRBD2. CDR1 and CDR2 from the germline V gene are GTSNPN and SVGIG (reference sequence). Trimming at V came to 3 bases and at J to 5 bases, leaving 9 bases not matched to a gene. This CDR3 is built from 16 residues.